Sequencing of this TCR beta chain was carried out in a study of post-analysis software for immune sequencing data. As for the study in general: Relapsing-remitting, secondary progressive and progressive-relapsing courses of multiple sclerosis were included.

The CDR3 runs 14 residues. The V and J ends lost 3 bases and 5 bases respectively, with 8 bases between them. TCR beta cDNA libraries had unique molecular identifiers. T cells numbering about 0.85 to 10 million gave rise to 400,000 to 550,000 cDNA molecules. TCRdb passed the PCR reads through MiXCR, listing each CDR3 protein once. The sample lists hundreds of thousands of distinct CDR3 sequences; around 33% were seen once. As to this clonotype: Its target is not known.

Study-level points and caveats: Compared with controls, patients had more of about five TRBV segments, including TRBV5-6, TRBV5-1 and TRBV20-1. Versus controls, multiple sclerosis patients showed significantly lower diversity (normalized Chao1).

The sequence was collected from a girl aged 10-17 years with multiple sclerosis. The V and J genes are TRBV12-3 or TRBV12-4 and TRBJ1-6; D remains ambiguous. The specimen sequenced was blood. In nucleotides, the CDR3 is TGTGCCAGCAGTTTCCGGCAGGATAATTCACCCCTCCACTTT. Protein: CASSFRQDNSPLHF.